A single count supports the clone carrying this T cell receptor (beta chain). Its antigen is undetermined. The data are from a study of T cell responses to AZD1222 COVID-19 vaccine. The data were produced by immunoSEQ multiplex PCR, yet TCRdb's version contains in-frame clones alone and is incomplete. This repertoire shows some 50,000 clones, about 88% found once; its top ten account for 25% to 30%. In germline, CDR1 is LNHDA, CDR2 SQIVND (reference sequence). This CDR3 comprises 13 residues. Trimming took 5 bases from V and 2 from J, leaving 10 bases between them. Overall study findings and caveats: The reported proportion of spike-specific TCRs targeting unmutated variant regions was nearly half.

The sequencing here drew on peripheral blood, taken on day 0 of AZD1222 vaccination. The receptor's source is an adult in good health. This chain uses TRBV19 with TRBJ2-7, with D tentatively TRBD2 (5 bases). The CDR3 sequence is CASSLTGAYEQYF. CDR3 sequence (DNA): TGTGCCAGTAGTTTAACCGGGGCCTACGAGCAGTACTTC.